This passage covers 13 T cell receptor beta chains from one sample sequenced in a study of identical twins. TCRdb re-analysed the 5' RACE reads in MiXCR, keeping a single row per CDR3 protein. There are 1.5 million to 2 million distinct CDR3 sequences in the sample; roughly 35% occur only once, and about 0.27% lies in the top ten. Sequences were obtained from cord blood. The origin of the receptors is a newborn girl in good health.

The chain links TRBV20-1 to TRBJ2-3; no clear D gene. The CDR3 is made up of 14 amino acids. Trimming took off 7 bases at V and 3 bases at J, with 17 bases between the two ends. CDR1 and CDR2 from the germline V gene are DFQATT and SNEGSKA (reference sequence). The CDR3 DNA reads TGCAGTGTCAGGCCTACGGTTCGGACAGATACGCAGTATTTT. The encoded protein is CSVRPTVRTDTQYF.

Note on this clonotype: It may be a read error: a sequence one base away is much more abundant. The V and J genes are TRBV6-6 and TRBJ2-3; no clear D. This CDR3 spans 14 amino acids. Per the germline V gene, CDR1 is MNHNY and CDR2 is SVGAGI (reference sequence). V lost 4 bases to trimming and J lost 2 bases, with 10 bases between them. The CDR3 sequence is CASSFSSLTDTQYF. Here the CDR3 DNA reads TGTGCCAGCAGTTTCTCCTCCCTCACAGATACGCAGTATTTT.

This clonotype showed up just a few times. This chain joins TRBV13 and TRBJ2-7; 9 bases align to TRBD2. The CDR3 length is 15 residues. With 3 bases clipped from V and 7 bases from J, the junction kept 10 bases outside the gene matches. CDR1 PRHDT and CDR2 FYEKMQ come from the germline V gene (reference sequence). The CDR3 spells CASSLFLAGSWEQYF. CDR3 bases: TGTGCCAGCAGCTTGTTTCTAGCGGGAAGTTGGGAGCAGTACTTC.

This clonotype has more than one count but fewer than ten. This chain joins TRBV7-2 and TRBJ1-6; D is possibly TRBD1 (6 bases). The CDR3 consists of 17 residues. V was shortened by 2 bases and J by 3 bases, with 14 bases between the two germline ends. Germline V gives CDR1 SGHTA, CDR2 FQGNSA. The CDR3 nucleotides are TGTGCCAGCAGCTTAACAAGTCCGGGACACTATAATTCACCCCTCCACTTT. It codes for CASSLTSPGHYNSPLHF.

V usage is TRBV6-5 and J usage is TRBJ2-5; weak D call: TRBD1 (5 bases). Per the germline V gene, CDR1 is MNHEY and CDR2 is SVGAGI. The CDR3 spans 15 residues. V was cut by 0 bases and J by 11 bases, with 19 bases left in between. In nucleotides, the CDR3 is TGTGCCAGCAGTTACTCCAGGGCGGTCTACAATGAGCAGTACTTC. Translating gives CASSYSRAVYNEQYF.

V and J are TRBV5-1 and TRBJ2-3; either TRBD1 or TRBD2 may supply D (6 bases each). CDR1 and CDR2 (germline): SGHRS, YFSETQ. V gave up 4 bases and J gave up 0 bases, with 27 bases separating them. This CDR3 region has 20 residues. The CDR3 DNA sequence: TGCGCCAGCAGCCGCCTACGGATCGGGTATGGAGGGGGAAGCACAGATACGCAGTATTTT. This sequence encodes CASSRLRIGYGGGSTDTQYF.

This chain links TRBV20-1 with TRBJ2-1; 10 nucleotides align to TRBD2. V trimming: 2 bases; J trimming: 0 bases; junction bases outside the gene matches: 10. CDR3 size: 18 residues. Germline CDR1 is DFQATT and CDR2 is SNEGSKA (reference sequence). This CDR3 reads CSARLGLAAPSSYNEQFF. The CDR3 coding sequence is TGCAGTGCTAGACTCGGACTAGCGGCCCCGAGCTCCTACAATGAGCAGTTCTTC.

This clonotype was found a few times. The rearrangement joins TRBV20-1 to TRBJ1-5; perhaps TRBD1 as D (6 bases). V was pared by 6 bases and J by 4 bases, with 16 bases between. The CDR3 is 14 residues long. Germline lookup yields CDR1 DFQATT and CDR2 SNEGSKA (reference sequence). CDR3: CSARQVVGNQPQHF. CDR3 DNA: TGCAGTGCCAGACAGGTCGTTGGGAATCAGCCCCAGCATTTT.

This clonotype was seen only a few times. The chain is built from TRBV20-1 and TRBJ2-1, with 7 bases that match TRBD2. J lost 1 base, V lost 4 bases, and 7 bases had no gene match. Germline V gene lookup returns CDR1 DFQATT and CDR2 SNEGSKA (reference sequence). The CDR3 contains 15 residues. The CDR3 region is CSAKWGGPSYNEQFF. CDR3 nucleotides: TGCAGTGCTAAATGGGGAGGGCCGTCCTACAATGAGCAGTTCTTC.

The chain's CDR3 is CASTPGLAENEQYF. For the CDR3, the DNA is TGTGCCAGCACACCCGGACTAGCGGAAAACGAGCAGTACTTC. This sequence joins TRBV19 and TRBJ2-4, with TRBD2 matching over 10 bases. The J call may not be correct, given that the DNA end is closer to TRBJ2-7. The CDR3 consists of 14 residues. Germline lookup yields CDR1 LNHDA and CDR2 SQIVND (reference sequence).

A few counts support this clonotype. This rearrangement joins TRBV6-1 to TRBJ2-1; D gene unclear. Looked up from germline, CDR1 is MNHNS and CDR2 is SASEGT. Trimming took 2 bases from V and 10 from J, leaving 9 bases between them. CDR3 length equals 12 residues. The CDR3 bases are TGTGCCAGCAGTGAAACGTCGAAGGAGCAGTTCTTC. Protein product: CASSETSKEQFF.

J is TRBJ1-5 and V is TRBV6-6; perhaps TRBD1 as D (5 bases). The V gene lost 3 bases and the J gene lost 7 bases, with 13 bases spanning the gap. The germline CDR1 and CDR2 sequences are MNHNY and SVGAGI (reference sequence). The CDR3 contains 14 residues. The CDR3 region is CASSYIQAGQPQHF. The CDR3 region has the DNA TGTGCCAGCAGTTATATACAGGCGGGCCAGCCCCAGCATTTT.

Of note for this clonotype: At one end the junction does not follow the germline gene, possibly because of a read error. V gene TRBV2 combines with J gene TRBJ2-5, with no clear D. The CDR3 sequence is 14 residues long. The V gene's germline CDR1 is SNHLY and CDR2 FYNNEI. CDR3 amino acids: CASGPGRIQETQSF. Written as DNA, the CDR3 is TGTGCCAGCGGGCCGGGCAGGATACAAGAGACCCAGTCCTTC.